This T cell receptor beta chain was recovered during a study of response to subunit inactivated influenza vaccine (dated by TCRdb to the late 2010s). Study-wide context: To follow how T cells responded to a trivalent subunit inactivated influenza vaccine, the researchers relied on deep quantitative profiling of the T cell receptor repertoire. The study at large found these results: It was suggested by the authors that each seasonal influenza vaccination may recruit only a limited number of new T cells.

The method was RT-PCR. Sequenced on an Illumina HiSeq 2500. The public reads were run again by TCRdb, first through fastp at Q25 and then through MiXCR, and only productive beta chains were kept. Each CDR3 protein appears once, grouped with its most common genes and DNA. Recorded for this sample are 650,000 or so distinct CDR3 sequences; around 15% of them occurred a single time. Of the sample, 6% to 9.5% falls within the top ten clones. As regards this clonotype: The target of this receptor is not known. The record has no base qualities; no much larger clone is one base away.

The CDR3, from cysteine to phenylalanine, totals 15 residues. Here the CDR3 DNA is all that survives: 45 bases in frame from base 1. V lost 6 bases and J lost 6 bases, and the count of bases not matched to a germline gene is 10. The source of this sequence is a middle-aged man who received an inactivated influenza vaccine. Donor details come from another sample of the same person, matched by shared clones. The material sequenced was PBMCs from blood, taken roughly 2 weeks before vaccination. The sequence joins TRBV12-3 or TRBV12-4 to TRBJ2-1, with TRBD1 matching 8 junction bases. The DNA is as follows: TGTGCCAGCAGCGCCCCGGGACAGGTCGGCAATGAGCAGTTCTTC. The resulting protein is CASSAPGQVGNEQFF.